This entry lists 22 T cell receptor beta chains sequenced from one sample in a study of T cell clonality in common variable immunodeficiency. Findings and limits, study-wide: Reportedly, TCR beta sequences from common variable immunodeficiency showed fewer deletions and N-nucleotide insertions.

Data came from immunoSEQ multiplex PCR; TCRdb stores just in-frame clones and leaves some out. The table records 28,000 or so clones without singletons, the ten largest covering 24%. These receptors lack a known antigen. The sequenced sample was peripheral blood mononuclear cells. These receptors all stem from a human donor with common variable immunodeficiency.

In this sample, this clone turned up many times. CDR3 DNA (partial): TGTGCCAGCAGCTTGGTGAGGGCCGGGGAG. It codes for CASSLVRAGE. The CDR3, in full, reads CASSLVRAGELFF. The chain is built from TRBV7-2 and TRBJ2-2; TRBD2 is a possible D gene (5 bases). The read gets to within 3 residues of the CDR3 end, and the germline J gene fills in the rest. This CDR3 is 13 amino acids long. The V end lost 3 bases, the J end lost 6 bases, and 8 bases lay between the germline ends. Germline CDR1 and CDR2: SGHTA and FQGNSA.

In its sample, this clone was seen many times. The CDR3 goes on 3 residues after the read ends, and that part is filled in from the germline J gene. The J gene is TRBJ2-7, the V gene TRBV5-6; TRBD1 matches 7 bases. The CDR3 has 14 amino acids. The germline V gene encodes CDR1 SGHDT and CDR2 YYEEEE. Trimming at V came to 4 bases and at J to 4 bases, leaving 8 bases not matched to a gene. CDR3 residues: CASSETGLDYEQYF. The sequenced part of the CDR3 DNA is TGTGCCAGCAGCGAGACAGGGTTGGATTACGAG.

In its sample, this clone was seen many times. The CDR3 end lies 3 residues beyond the end of the read and is filled in from the germline J gene. The chain has TRBV18 and TRBJ2-7; TRBD2 might be the D (5 bases). V lost 6 bases, J lost 0 bases, and 15 bases lay in between. The CDR3 spans 15 residues. Germline CDR1 KGHSH, CDR2 LQKENI. Incomplete CDR3 DNA: TGTGCCAGCTCGCAAAGGGCTAGCCACTCCTACGAG. Its protein product is CASSQRASHSYE. The full CDR3 sequence reads CASSQRASHSYEQYF.

Comment on this clone: The read ends 3 residues shy of where the CDR3 ends; the end is completed using the germline J gene. The chain uses TRBV2 and TRBJ2-1; D call uncertain. This CDR3 region has 15 residues. Trimming removed 3 bases from V and 2 bases from J, with 11 bases in between. Germline V gene data show CDR1 as SNHLY and CDR2 as FYNNEI. The CDR3 DNA, read in part, is TGTGCCAGCAGTGAGTCAGACAACGCCTACAATGAG. This translates into CASSESDNAYNE. The complete CDR3 sequence is CASSESDNAYNEQFF.

This clone was observed at least ten times. With the read ending 3 residues before the CDR3 end, the germline J gene is used to fill in that end. This chain joins TRBV28 and TRBJ1-5; 9 bases map to TRBD1. Germline trimming cut 5 bases from V and 2 bases from J; bases unmatched to any gene: 4. In germline, CDR1 is MDHEN, CDR2 SYDVKM. The length of the CDR3 is 15 residues. The CDR3 reads CASSETGGGNQPQHF. The DNA read from the CDR3 is TGTGCCAGCAGTGAGACAGGGGGAGGCAATCAGCCC.

This clone has a count of ten or more. One junction end disagrees with the germline gene, perhaps due to a read error. Sequencing ends 3 residues short of the CDR3 end; the germline J gene provides the rest. The chain is built from TRBV7-8 and TRBJ2-3, with TRBD2 identical over 8 bases. Per the germline V gene, CDR1 is SGHVS and CDR2 is FQNEAQ. The CDR3 extends over 17 amino acids. CDR3 loop: CVSSPLAGFSLTDTQYF. CDR3 DNA, as far as it was read: TGTGTCAGCAGCCCGTTAGCGGGGTTCAGCCTCACAGATACG.

This clone turned up a few times. The CDR3 extends 3 residues past the end of the read, so its final part is completed from the germline J gene. The rearrangement links TRBV7-9 to TRBJ2-7, with TRBD2 as a possible D gene (6 bases). The germline V and J ends were trimmed by 1 base and 4 bases, with 14 bases remaining between them. This CDR3 has 15 amino acids. Germline CDR1 and CDR2: SEHNR and FQNEAQ (reference sequence). CDR3 sequence reads: CASSLGRGMRYEQYF. The CDR3 DNA, read in part, is TGTGCCAGCAGCTTAGGTCGGGGGATGAGGTACGAG.

This clone has a handful of counts. Read data end 3 residues before the CDR3 end; the end is taken from the germline J gene. The genes are TRBV5-1 and TRBJ2-1; 11 bases line up with TRBD2. The CDR3 contains 16 residues. Per the germline V gene, CDR1 is SGHRS and CDR2 is YFSETQ. With V trimmed by 4 bases and J by 5 bases, 8 bases remained unmatched. CDR3 DNA (partial): TGCGCCAGCAGCCCCTTCGGGACTAGCGGAAACAATGAG. It specifies CASSPFGTSGNNE. The whole CDR3 reads CASSPFGTSGNNEQFF.

This clone is medium-sized in the sample. Read coverage stops 3 residues before the CDR3 terminus; the germline J gene supplies the remainder. V gene TRBV18 combines with J gene TRBJ1-1, with a weak D call TRBD1 (5 bases). CDR3 length equals 13 residues. Trimming left V 6 bases short and J 3 bases short, with 11 bases between. Looked up from germline, CDR1 is KGHSH and CDR2 is LQKENI. The part of the CDR3 DNA that was read is TGTGCCAGCTCGCAAAACAGGTACACTGAA. Its protein is CASSQNRYTE. From start to end, the CDR3 is CASSQNRYTEAFF.

This clone was recorded a few times. A read error may account for a junction end that differs from germline. The CDR3 end falls 3 residues outside the read, so it is completed with the germline J gene. The chain links TRBV7-9 to TRBJ2-5; TRBD2 aligns across 8 bases. The germline V gene has CDR1 SEHNR and CDR2 FQNEAQ (reference sequence). This CDR3 spans 15 amino acids. CDR3 residues: CSSSVGTSLQETQYF. The sequenced CDR3 bases are TGTTCCAGCAGCGTCGGGACTAGTTTACAAGAGACC.

The table lists this clone with many counts. The read gets to within 3 residues of the CDR3 end, and the germline J gene fills in the rest. The chain is built from TRBV7-8 and TRBJ2-7; 10 bases line up with TRBD2. The J segment lost 1 base and the V segment lost 1 base, leaving 7 bases of the junction unmatched. The length of the CDR3 is 17 residues. Per the germline V gene, CDR1 is SGHVS and CDR2 is FQNEAQ. CDR3 DNA (partial): TGTGCCAGCAGCTTAGATGCGGGGACTAGCGTGTCCTACGAG. Protein sequence: CASSLDAGTSVSYE. The full CDR3 sequence reads CASSLDAGTSVSYEQYF.

At least ten counts were recorded for this clone. The read is 3 residues too short to cover the CDR3 end, so that end is filled in from the germline J gene. V is TRBV18 and J is TRBJ2-7; D is possibly TRBD1 or TRBD2 (5 bases each). Germline V gene lookup returns CDR1 KGHSH and CDR2 LQKENI. Trimming shortened V by 9 bases and J by 0 bases, and 21 bases separated the two germline ends. The CDR3 covers 16 residues. The CDR3 loop is CARHSSGSGSSYEQYF. CDR3 DNA, as far as it was read: TGTGCCAGACACTCGTCAGGGTCAGGGAGCTCCTACGAG.

This clone was recorded many times. The read is 3 residues too short to cover the CDR3 end, so that end is filled in from the germline J gene. This rearrangement joins TRBV30 to TRBJ2-7; 8 bases line up with TRBD1. CDR3 length: 16 residues. Looked up from germline, CDR1 is GTSNPN and CDR2 is SVGIG (reference sequence). V shed 3 bases and J 3 bases; nucleotides not matched to a gene: 13. The covered CDR3 bases are TGTGCCTGGAGGGGGGCCTACGACAGGGGAAACTACGAG. Translated: CAWRGAYDRGNYE. The whole CDR3 reads CAWRGAYDRGNYEQYF.

This clone was recorded a few times. The read ends 3 residues early relative to the CDR3; the germline J gene fills the gap. The genes are TRBV5-4 and TRBJ2-7; a weak D match, TRBD2 (5 bases). The CDR3 spans 16 residues. The germline CDR1 and CDR2 sequences are SGHNT and YYREEE (reference sequence). V lost 0 bases, J lost 1 base, and 14 bases lay in between. Partial CDR3 DNA: TGTGCCAGCAGCTTGGTAGGGTCAGGAGGTTCCTACGAG. Amino acids: CASSLVGSGGSYE. The complete CDR3 sequence is CASSLVGSGGSYEQYF.

The covered CDR3 bases are TGTGCCAGAAGCTTGTCCGGGACTAGCGCACTTACAGATACG. Translated: CARSLSGTSALTDT. The full-length CDR3 reads as CARSLSGTSALTDTQYF. The V call is TRBV5-3, the J call TRBJ2-3; 10 bases agree with TRBD2. Read coverage stops 3 residues before the CDR3 terminus; the germline J gene supplies the remainder. TRBV5-3 is marked as an open reading frame, function uncertain. Trimming removed 1 base from V and 3 bases from J; junction bases left unmatched: 8. This CDR3 contains 17 residues.

This clone was observed at least ten times. The read comes to an end 3 residues before the CDR3 does, leaving the germline J gene to fill in the end. V is TRBV7-2 and J is TRBJ1-6, with 7 bases identical to TRBD1. The V gene end was trimmed by 1 base and the J gene end by 9 bases; junction bases not matched to a gene: 6. Germline lookup yields CDR1 SGHTA and CDR2 FQGNSA. The CDR3 is 15 amino acids. The CDR3 DNA, read in part, is TGTGCCAGCAGCTTAGTCCCAGACAGGGCTTCACCC. As protein: CASSLVPDRASP. In full, the CDR3 reads CASSLVPDRASPLHF.

About this clone itself: The read terminates 3 residues before the CDR3 end, so the remaining end is supplied by the germline J gene. This chain joins TRBV7-3 and TRBJ2-3; D is perhaps TRBD2 (6 bases). Germline V gene data show CDR1 as SGHTA and CDR2 as FQGTGA. The CDR3 runs to 13 residues. CDR3 amino acids: CASTGTTGEPQYF. CDR3 DNA (partial): TGTGCCAGCACCGGAACGACGGGGGAGCCG.

This clone was counted at least ten times. The read is 3 residues too short to cover the CDR3 end, so that end is filled in from the germline J gene. The sample contains more than one DNA sequence encoding this CDR3. V gene TRBV20-1 combines with J gene TRBJ1-5; perhaps TRBD1 as D (5 bases). There are 16 residues in the CDR3. Per germline, CDR1 DFQATT and CDR2 SNEGSKA (reference sequence). The V and J ends lost 0 bases and 7 bases respectively, with 19 bases between them. The CDR3 loop is CSARDPFSRAGQPQHF. The CDR3 DNA, read in part, is TGCAGTGCTAGAGACCCGTTCAGCAGGGCCGGGCAGCCC.

This clone was counted many times. From the germline J gene comes the end of the CDR3, since the read stops 3 residues before it. The genes are TRBV30 and TRBJ2-1; 8 bases are a match to TRBD1. The CDR3 loop spans 11 amino acids. The germline CDR1 and CDR2 sequences are GTSNPN and SVGIG (reference sequence). Trimming took 4 bases from V and 9 from J; bases not matched to a gene: 2. The chain's CDR3 is CAWTGGVEQFF. The CDR3 bases that were read are TGTGCCTGGACAGGGGGCGTTGAG. The whole variable domain, remainder taken from reference TRBV30 and TRBJ2-1, is SQTIHQWPATLVQPVGSPLSLECTVEGTSNPNLYWYRQAAGRGLQLLFYSVGIGQISSEVPQNLSASRPQDRQFILSSKKLLLSDSGFYLCAWTGGVEQFFGPGTRLTVL.

Regarding this clone: The junction differs from germline at one of its ends, possibly a read error. The CDR3 end is not reached by the read, which stops 3 residues before it; the germline J gene fills it in. The V gene is TRBV7-6, the J gene TRBJ2-7; 8 bases are a match to TRBD1. CDR1 SGHVS and CDR2 FNYEAQ come from the germline V gene. The length of the CDR3 is 16 residues. CDR3 region: CASRLDPGGGNYEQYF. Partial CDR3 DNA: TGTGCCAGCAGATTAGATCCAGGGGGCGGTAACTACGAG.

This clone was seen ten or more times. The read ends 3 residues shy of where the CDR3 ends; the end is completed using the germline J gene. The genes are TRBV19 and TRBJ2-1, with 7 bases matching TRBD1. The CDR3 extends over 13 amino acids. Per germline, CDR1 LNHDA and CDR2 SQIVND (reference sequence). Unmatched junction bases numbered 3, after V lost 3 bases and J lost 7 bases. The CDR3 DNA, read in part, is TGTGCCAGTAGTATTTCAGGGGGTAATGAG. Translating it yields CASSISGGNE. The whole CDR3 reads CASSISGGNEQFF.

The sample holds many counts of this clone. The CDR3 end falls 3 residues outside the read, so it is completed with the germline J gene. The V and J genes are TRBV7-2 and TRBJ2-7, with D unresolved. Germline values: CDR1 SGHTA, CDR2 FQGNSA. The CDR3 length is 13 residues. Trimming stripped 5 bases from V and 2 bases from J, with 10 bases between. The part of the CDR3 DNA that was read is TGTGCCAGCAGCACCAGATTAACCTACGAG. The encoded protein is CASSTRLTYE. The entire CDR3 sequence reads CASSTRLTYEQYF.